These 11 T cell receptor beta chains originate from one sample sequenced in a study of cytomegalovirus exposure and HLA in healthy donors. Researchers ran the PCR with 60 Vbeta and 13 Jbeta primers. The protocol was immunoSEQ multiplex PCR, while the TCRdb copy is restricted to in-frame clones and leaves out a portion. This sample carries some 120,000 clones, more than 75% of them seen once, and the ten largest clones take 11%. Sequenced sample: PBMCs. The receptors derive from a man aged 25 to 40 in good health and CMV-seropositive.

The rearrangement uses TRBV13 and TRBJ2-7; TRBD1 agrees at 8 bases. CDR1 and CDR2 from the germline V gene are PRHDT and FYEKMQ (reference sequence). V was pared by 5 bases and J by 0 bases, with 6 bases of the junction left unmatched. CDR3 size: 15 residues. The CDR3 here is CASSNGQGASYEQYF. CDR3 bases: TGTGCCAGCAGCAACGGACAGGGTGCCTCCTACGAGCAGTACTTC.

This clone was found a few times. The chain is built from TRBV15 and TRBJ1-6, with no clear D. In germline, CDR1 is LNHNV, CDR2 YYDKDF (reference sequence). The length of the CDR3 is 16 residues. Trimming pared 0 bases from V and 0 bases from J, leaving 6 bases between. CDR3 loop: CATSRDGSSYNSPLHF. As DNA, the CDR3 is TGTGCCACCAGCAGAGATGGGAGCTCCTATAATTCACCCCTCCACTTT. The full variable domain, rest sourced from reference TRBV15 and TRBJ1-6, is DAMVIQNPRYQVTQFGKPVTLSCSQTLNHNVMYWYQQKSSQAPKLLFHYYDKDFNNEADTPDNFQSRRPNTSFCFLDIRSPGLGDTAMYLCATSRDGSSYNSPLHFGNGTRLTVT.

The genes are TRBV18 and TRBJ2-7, with 8 bases identical to TRBD1. Germline lookup yields CDR1 KGHSH and CDR2 LQKENI. The CDR3 has 15 amino acids. V lost 4 bases, J lost 2 bases, and 7 bases stayed unmatched. The CDR3 reads CASSQGTGSPYEQYF. The CDR3 DNA follows: TGTGCCAGCTCACAAGGGACAGGAAGCCCCTACGAGCAGTACTTC.

About this clone: This CDR3 is also generated by other DNA sequences in the sample. V usage is TRBV5-1 and J usage is TRBJ1-4; TRBD1 matches at 9 bases. V dropped 3 bases and J dropped 7; count of bases not matched to a gene: 4. Germline V gene data show CDR1 as SGHRS and CDR2 as YFSETQ. The length of the CDR3 is 14 residues. CDR3 amino acids: CASSSGQGGEKLFF. The CDR3 DNA reads as TGCGCCAGCAGCTCGGGACAGGGCGGTGAAAAACTGTTTTTT.

The chain carries TRBV5-1 and TRBJ2-2, with 8 bases lining up with TRBD2. After removal of 4 bases from V and 6 bases from J, the junction contained 8 bases not matched to a gene. The CDR3 totals 15 residues. CDR1 and CDR2 (germline): SGHRS, YFSETQ. DNA for the CDR3: TGCGCCAGCAGCCCCCCCCAGCGGGAGCCCGGGGAGCTGTTTTTT. This encodes CASSPPQREPGELFF.

The chain has TRBV18 and TRBJ1-1, with D tentatively TRBD1 (6 bases). V was clipped by 3 bases and J by 5 bases, with 16 bases between them. The CDR3 runs 15 residues. The germline V gene has CDR1 KGHSH and CDR2 LQKENI. In nucleotides, the CDR3 is TGTGCCAGCTCACCGTCCGGGGGGGCTCGAACTGAAGCTTTCTTT. Protein product: CASSPSGGARTEAFF.

This clone turned up a few times. This chain links TRBV4-1 with TRBJ1-1, with D perhaps TRBD1 (5 bases). Trimming shortened V by 1 base and J by 9 bases, and 12 bases separated the two germline ends. In germline, CDR1 is MGHRA, CDR2 YSYEKL. There are 13 residues in the CDR3. CDR3 sequence: CASSQAVQGQAFF. CDR3 nucleotides: TGCGCCAGCAGCCAAGCTGTTCAGGGCCAAGCTTTCTTT.

This CDR3 reads CASSLVVHPGTEAFF. Written as DNA, the CDR3 is TGTGCCAGCAGCTTGGTGGTCCACCCGGGGACTGAAGCTTTCTTT. The chain has TRBV5-6 and TRBJ1-1; D is ambiguous. The CDR3 length is 15 residues. V was cut by 0 bases and J by 5 bases, with 14 bases left in between. CDR1 is SGHDT and CDR2 is YYEEEE in the germline V gene.

The chain recombines TRBV9 with TRBJ1-5; D is ambiguous. The CDR3 has 11 amino acids. Looked up from germline, CDR1 is SGDLS and CDR2 is YYNGEE. The V end was cut by 7 bases, the J end by 4 bases, with 6 bases between. The chain's CDR3 is CASGGNQPQHF. DNA for the CDR3: TGTGCCAGCGGAGGAAATCAGCCCCAGCATTTT.

This rearrangement joins TRBV28 to TRBJ2-3, with TRBD1 identical over 8 bases. The CDR3 length is 15 residues. CDR1 is MDHEN and CDR2 is SYDVKM in the germline V gene. The V segment lost 8 bases and the J segment 4 bases; nucleotides outside the gene matches: 11. This chain's CDR3 is CASVVGQGYSDTQYF. In DNA, the CDR3 is TGTGCCAGCGTCGTTGGACAGGGTTATTCAGATACGCAGTATTTT.

The rearrangement joins TRBV4-1 to TRBJ1-5; TRBD1 might be the D (6 bases). The CDR3 is 15 amino acids. CDR1 MGHRA and CDR2 YSYEKL come from the germline V gene. The V end was cut by 3 bases, the J end by 4 bases, with 13 bases between. DNA for the CDR3: TGCGCCAGCAGCCAGGTCGGACAGAGGAATCAGCCCCAGCATTTT. Protein product: CASSQVGQRNQPQHF.